Reported below is one TCR beta chain. Germline V CDR1 and CDR2: LGHDT, YNNKEL (reference sequence). The CDR3 contains 14 residues. Deletions cut 4 bases from V and 2 bases from J, with 11 bases between. The data belong to a study of blood T cell repertoires in COVID-19. Overall study context: Donors in the United States, Italy and Spain gave samples during acute or convalescent COVID-19. Sources were T cells, B-cell-depleted T cells, or PBMCs; the material itself was cDNA or gDNA.

Authors' processing steps: Reference gene primer amplification gave estimated nucleated cell counts. Generated by immunoSEQ multiplex PCR, the TCRdb table keeps only in-frame clones and is missing some. The V and J calls and clone size are taken from that table; D and trimming were inferred from the DNA. The table shows roughly 260,000 clones, with 70% to 90% occurring only once. The chain employs TRBV3-1 (or the pseudogene TRBV3-2) and TRBJ2-5, with D uncertain. Sequencing was done on a sample of peripheral blood. The sequence was collected from a woman aged 40 to 50 with acute or convalescent COVID-19. In DNA form, the CDR3 reads TGTGCCAGCAGCCTAACAAATTTTCAAGAGACCCAGTACTTC. Translating it yields CASSLTNFQETQYF.